This T cell receptor beta chain was captured in a study of OX40 agonist ivuxolimab in advanced cancers. Study context: Patients were dosed intravenously with ivuxolimab at 0.01 to 10 mg/kg every 2 weeks. Patients enrolled in dose escalation were diagnosed with hepatocellular carcinoma, melanoma, renal cell or head and neck cancer.

V lost 0 bases, J lost 6 bases, and 9 bases lay in between. The CDR3 runs 13 residues. The germline V gene has CDR1 SGHKS and CDR2 YYEKEE (reference sequence). Only in-frame clones appear in the TCRdb table, and some are missing; sequencing was by immunoSEQ multiplex PCR. The table records more than 80,000 clones, just under 95% of them present only once. Findings and caveats of the study: CD4+ and CD8+ blood T cells expanded clonally by week 6 at 0.1 to 3.0 mg/kg.

As regards this clone: Its antigen is unidentified.

This chain links TRBV5-5 with TRBJ2-5; no firm D call. The sample here was CD4+ or CD8+ T cells sorted from blood, taken in a trial of the OX40 agonist ivuxolimab. This receptor was identified in an adult with an advanced solid tumor such as melanoma, head and neck, liver or kidney cancer. The DNA of the CDR3 is TGTGCCAGCAGCTTGGGATGGCAACAGACCCAGTACTTC. Its translation is CASSLGWQQTQYF.